This TCR beta chain was recorded in a study of post-analysis software for immune sequencing data. Broader study findings: TRBV segments more frequent in patients than in controls numbered a few and included TRBV5-6, TRBV5-1 and TRBV20-1. Controls had significantly higher normalized Chao1 diversity than multiple sclerosis patients.

From germline, CDR1 is DFQATT and CDR2 SNEGSKA (reference sequence). The CDR3 is 13 residues long. With V trimmed by 5 bases and J by 6 bases, 5 bases remained unmatched. Prepared libraries of TCR beta cDNA carried unique molecular identifiers. cDNA molecules numbering roughly 0.5 million came from roughly 1.1 to 9.2 million T cells. TCRdb reprocessed the PCR reads via MiXCR and lists one record per CDR3 protein. The table includes about 820,000 distinct CDR3 sequences, approximately 53% detected once. The table lists this clonotype with a few counts. Its antigen is unidentified. The sequencing sample was made of blood. V is TRBV20-1 and J is TRBJ1-4; TRBD1 agrees at 8 bases. The receptor was derived from a girl aged 5-17 years with multiple sclerosis. CDR3 sequence (DNA): TGCAGTGCTCCGGACAGGGTGCATGAAAAACTGTTTTTT. Residues: CSAPDRVHEKLFF.